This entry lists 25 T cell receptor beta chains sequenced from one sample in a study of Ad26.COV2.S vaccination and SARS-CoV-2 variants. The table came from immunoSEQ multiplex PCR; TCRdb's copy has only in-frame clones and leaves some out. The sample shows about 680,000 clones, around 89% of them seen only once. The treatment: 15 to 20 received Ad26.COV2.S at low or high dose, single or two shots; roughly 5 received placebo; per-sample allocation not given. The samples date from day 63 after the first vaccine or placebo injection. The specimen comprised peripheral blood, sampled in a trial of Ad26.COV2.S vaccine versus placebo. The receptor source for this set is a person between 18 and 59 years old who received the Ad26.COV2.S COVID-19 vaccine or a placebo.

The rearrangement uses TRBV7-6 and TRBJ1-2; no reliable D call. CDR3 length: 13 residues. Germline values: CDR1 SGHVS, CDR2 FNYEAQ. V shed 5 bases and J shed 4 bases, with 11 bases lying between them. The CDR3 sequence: CASSPSSFYGYTF. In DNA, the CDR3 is TGTGCCAGCAGCCCTAGCAGCTTCTATGGCTACACCTTC.

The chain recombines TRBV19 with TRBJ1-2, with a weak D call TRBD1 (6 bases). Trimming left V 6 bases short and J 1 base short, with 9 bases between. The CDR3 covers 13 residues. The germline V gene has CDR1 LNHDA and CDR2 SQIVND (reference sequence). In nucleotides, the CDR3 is TGTGCCAGTAGAAACAGGGTTAACTATGGCTACACCTTC. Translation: CASRNRVNYGYTF.

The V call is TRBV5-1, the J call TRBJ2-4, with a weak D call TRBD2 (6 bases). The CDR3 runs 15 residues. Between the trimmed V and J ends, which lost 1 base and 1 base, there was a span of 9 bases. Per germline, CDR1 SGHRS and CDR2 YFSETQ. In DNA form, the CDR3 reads TGCGCCAGCAGCTTGAATGGGGGGGCCAAAAACATTCAGTACTTC. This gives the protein CASSLNGGAKNIQYF.

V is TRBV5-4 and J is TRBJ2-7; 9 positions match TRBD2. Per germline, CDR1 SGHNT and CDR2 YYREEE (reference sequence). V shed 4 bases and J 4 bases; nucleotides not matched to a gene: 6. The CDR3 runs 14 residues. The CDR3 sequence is CASSRSGGLYEQYF. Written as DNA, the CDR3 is TGTGCCAGCAGCAGGAGCGGGGGGCTTTACGAGCAGTACTTC.

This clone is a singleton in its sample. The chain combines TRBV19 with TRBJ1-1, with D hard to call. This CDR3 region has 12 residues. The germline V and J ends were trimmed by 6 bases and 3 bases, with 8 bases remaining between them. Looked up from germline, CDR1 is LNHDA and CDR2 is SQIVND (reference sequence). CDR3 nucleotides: TGTGCCAGTAGCACGGGTGACACTGAAGCTTTCTTT. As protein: CASSTGDTEAFF.

Written as DNA, the CDR3 is TGTGCCTGGAGCCCGAGAAATTCACCCCTCCACTTT. Protein product: CAWSPRNSPLHF. J is TRBJ1-6 and V is TRBV30; no reliable D call. The CDR3 consists of 12 residues. The ends were cut back, 3 bases at V and 7 bases at J, with 7 bases in the middle. The germline V gene encodes CDR1 GTSNPN and CDR2 SVGIG (reference sequence).

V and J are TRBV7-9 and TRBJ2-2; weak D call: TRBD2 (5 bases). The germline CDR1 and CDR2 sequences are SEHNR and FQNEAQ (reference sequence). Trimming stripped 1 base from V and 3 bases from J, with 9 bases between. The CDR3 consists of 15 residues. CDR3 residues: CASSLGRPDTGELFF. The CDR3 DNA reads TGTGCCAGCAGCTTAGGGAGGCCGGACACCGGGGAGCTGTTTTTT.

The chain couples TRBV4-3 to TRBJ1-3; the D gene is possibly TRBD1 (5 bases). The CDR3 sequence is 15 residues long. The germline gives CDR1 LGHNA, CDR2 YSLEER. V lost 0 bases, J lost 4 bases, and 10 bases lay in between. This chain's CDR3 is CASSQEPWGGNTIYF. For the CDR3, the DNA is TGCGCCAGCAGCCAAGAACCCTGGGGCGGAAACACCATATATTTT.

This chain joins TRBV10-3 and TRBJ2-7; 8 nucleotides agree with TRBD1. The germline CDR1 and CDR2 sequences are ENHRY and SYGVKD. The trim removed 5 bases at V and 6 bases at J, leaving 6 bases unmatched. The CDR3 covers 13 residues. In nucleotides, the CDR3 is TGTGCCATCAGTCAGGGGGCTGCTGGCGAGCAGTACTTC. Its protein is CAISQGAAGEQYF.

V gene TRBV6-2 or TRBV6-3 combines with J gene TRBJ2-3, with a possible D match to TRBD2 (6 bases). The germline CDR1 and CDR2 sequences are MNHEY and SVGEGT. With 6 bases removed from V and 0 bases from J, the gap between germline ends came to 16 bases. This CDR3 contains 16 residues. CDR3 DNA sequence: TGTGCCAGCAGCGGAATTCGACTAGTCAGCACAGATACGCAGTATTTT. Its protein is CASSGIRLVSTDTQYF.

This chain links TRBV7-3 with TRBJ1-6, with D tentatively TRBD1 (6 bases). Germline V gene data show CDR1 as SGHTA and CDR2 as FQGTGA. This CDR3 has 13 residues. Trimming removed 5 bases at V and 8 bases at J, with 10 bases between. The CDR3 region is CASSRTVYSPLHF. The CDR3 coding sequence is TGTGCCAGCAGCAGGACAGTTTATTCACCCCTCCACTTT.

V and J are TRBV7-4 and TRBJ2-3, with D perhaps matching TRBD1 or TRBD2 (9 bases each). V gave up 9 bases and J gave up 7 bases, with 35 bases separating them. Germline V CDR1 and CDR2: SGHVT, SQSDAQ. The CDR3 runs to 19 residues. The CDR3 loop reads CASRGTGSSGSHREYTQYF. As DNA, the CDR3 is TGTGCCAGTAGAGGGACAGGGAGTAGCGGGAGCCACCGGGAATATACGCAGTATTTT.

CDR3 region: CASSLSGGNNSPLHF. The CDR3 DNA reads as TGTGCCAGCAGCTTGTCAGGGGGCAATAATTCACCCCTCCACTTT. This chain links TRBV7-8 with TRBJ1-6, with TRBD1 matching 8 bases. This CDR3 has 15 amino acids. V dropped 3 bases and J dropped 5; count of bases not matched to a gene: 3. CDR1 and CDR2 (germline): SGHVS, FQNEAQ.

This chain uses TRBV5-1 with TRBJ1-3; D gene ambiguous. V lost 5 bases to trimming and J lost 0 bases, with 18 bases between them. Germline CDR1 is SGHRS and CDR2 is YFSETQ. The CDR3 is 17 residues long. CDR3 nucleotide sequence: TGCGCCAGCAGTCTTGGCCTACAGTCTTCCTCTGGAAACACCATATATTTT. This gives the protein CASSLGLQSSSGNTIYF.

CDR3 region: CAISGRGAGNQPQHF. DNA of the CDR3: TGTGCCATCAGTGGTCGAGGGGCGGGCAATCAGCCCCAGCATTTT. The V gene is TRBV10-3, the J gene TRBJ1-5, with a weak D call TRBD1 (5 bases). CDR3 length: 15 residues. The germline V gene encodes CDR1 ENHRY and CDR2 SYGVKD. Deletions cut 4 bases from V and 2 bases from J, with 12 bases between.

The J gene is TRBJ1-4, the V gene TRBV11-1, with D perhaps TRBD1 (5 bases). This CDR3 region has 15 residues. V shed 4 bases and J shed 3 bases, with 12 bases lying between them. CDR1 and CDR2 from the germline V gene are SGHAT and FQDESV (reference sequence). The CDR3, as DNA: TGTGCCAGCAGCTCCTCGGGGGGGGCTAATGAAAAACTGTTTTTT. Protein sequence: CASSSSGGANEKLFF.

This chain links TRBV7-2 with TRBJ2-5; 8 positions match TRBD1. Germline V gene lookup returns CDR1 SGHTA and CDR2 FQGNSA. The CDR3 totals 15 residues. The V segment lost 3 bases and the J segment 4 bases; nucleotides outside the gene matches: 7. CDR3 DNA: TGTGCCAGCAGCTTGGGGCAGGGGGCGGCAGAGACCCAGTACTTC. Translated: CASSLGQGAAETQYF.

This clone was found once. The CDR3 DNA is TGTGCCAGCAGCTTACGGGGGGGGCGAGTGAACACTGAAGCTTTCTTT. Its protein is CASSLRGGRVNTEAFF. The chain recombines TRBV11-1 with TRBJ1-1, with D perhaps TRBD1 (6 bases). Germline V gene data show CDR1 as SGHAT and CDR2 as FQDESV (reference sequence). This CDR3 region has 16 residues. Trimming took 2 bases from V and 0 from J, leaving 13 bases between them.

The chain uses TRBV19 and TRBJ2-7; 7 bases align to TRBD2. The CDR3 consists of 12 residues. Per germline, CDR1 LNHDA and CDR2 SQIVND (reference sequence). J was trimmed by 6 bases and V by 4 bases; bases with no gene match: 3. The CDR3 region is CASSTGGGEQYF. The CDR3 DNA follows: TGTGCCAGTAGTACGGGCGGGGGCGAGCAGTACTTC.

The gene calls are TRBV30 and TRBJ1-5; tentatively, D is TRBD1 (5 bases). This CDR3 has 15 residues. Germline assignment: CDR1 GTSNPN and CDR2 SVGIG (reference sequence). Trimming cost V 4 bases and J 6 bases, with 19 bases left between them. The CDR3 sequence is CAWTGGGGAGQPQHF. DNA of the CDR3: TGTGCCTGGACCGGTGGGGGAGGCGCCGGTCAGCCCCAGCATTTT.

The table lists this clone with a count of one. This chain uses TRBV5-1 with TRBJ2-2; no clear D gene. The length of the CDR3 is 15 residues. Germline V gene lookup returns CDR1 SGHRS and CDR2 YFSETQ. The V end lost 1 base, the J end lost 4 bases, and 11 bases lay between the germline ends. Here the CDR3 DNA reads TGCGCCAGCAGCTTGTCGATAGGTTTCACCGGGGAGCTGTTTTTT. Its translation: CASSLSIGFTGELFF.

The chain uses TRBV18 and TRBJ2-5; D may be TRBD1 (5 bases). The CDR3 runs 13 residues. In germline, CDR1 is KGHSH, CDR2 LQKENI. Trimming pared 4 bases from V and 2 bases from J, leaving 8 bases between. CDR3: CASSLQGQETQYF. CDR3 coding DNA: TGTGCCAGCTCACTTCAGGGTCAAGAGACCCAGTACTTC.

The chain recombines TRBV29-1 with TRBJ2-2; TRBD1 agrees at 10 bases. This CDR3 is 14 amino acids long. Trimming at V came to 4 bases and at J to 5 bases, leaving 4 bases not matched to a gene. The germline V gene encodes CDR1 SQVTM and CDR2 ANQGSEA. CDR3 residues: CSVGQGATTGELFF. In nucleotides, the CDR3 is TGCAGCGTTGGACAGGGGGCGACGACCGGGGAGCTGTTTTTT.

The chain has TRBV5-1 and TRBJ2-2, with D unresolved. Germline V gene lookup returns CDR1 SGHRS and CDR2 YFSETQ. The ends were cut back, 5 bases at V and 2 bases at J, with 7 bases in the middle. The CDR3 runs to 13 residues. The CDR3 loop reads CASRGANTGELFF. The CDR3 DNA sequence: TGCGCCAGCAGGGGCGCTAACACCGGGGAGCTGTTTTTT.

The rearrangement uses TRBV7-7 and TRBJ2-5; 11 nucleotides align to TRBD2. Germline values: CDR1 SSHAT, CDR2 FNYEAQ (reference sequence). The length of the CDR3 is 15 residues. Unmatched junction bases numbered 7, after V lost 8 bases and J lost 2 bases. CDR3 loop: CASHPGTSGQETQYF. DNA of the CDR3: TGTGCCAGCCACCCGGGGACTAGCGGACAAGAGACCCAGTACTTC.